Below are 29 T cell receptor beta chains sequenced from a single sample in a study of shared clonotypes between healthy human individuals. Profiled with immunoSEQ multiplex PCR; TCRdb holds only in-frame clones, not every one. Of about 700,000 clones listed, over 65% are singletons. Source material: memory CD4+ T cells sorted from blood. Subset of the sample: CD45RA-negative fraction. These receptors were taken from a woman aged 25 to 39 in good health.

In this sample, this clone turned up a few times. The rearrangement uses TRBV4-1 and TRBJ1-2, with 8 bases lining up with TRBD1. Germline V gene data show CDR1 as MGHRA and CDR2 as YSYEKL. The CDR3 extends over 15 amino acids. The V gene end was trimmed by 0 bases and the J gene end by 0 bases; junction bases not matched to a gene: 0. CDR3 in DNA: TGCGCCAGCAGCCAAGAACAGGGGGCTAACTATGGCTACACCTTC. Protein sequence: CASSQEQGANYGYTF.

The chain combines TRBV5-4 with TRBJ1-1; D is uncertain. V shed 0 bases and J shed 1 base, with 4 bases lying between them. The CDR3 has 13 amino acids. The germline CDR1 and CDR2 sequences are SGHNT and YYREEE (reference sequence). CDR3 sequence: CASSLGENTEAFF. CDR3 coding DNA: TGTGCCAGCAGCTTGGGTGAGAACACTGAAGCTTTCTTT.

Here the CDR3 reads CASSPPKTGTPPLYF. CDR3 nucleotide sequence: TGTGCCAGCTCACCACCGAAAACAGGGACCCCACCTTTGTACTTC. The chain has TRBV18 and TRBJ2-5; D is perhaps TRBD1 (6 bases). Germline V gene data show CDR1 as KGHSH and CDR2 as LQKENI. The V end was cut by 0 bases, the J end by 13 bases, with 21 bases between. This CDR3 region has 15 residues.

On this clone itself: This specimen includes other DNA sequences encoding the same CDR3. V is TRBV19 and J is TRBJ2-6; D remains unclear. This CDR3 has 14 residues. Trimming stripped 5 bases from V and 0 bases from J, with 5 bases between. Germline lookup yields CDR1 LNHDA and CDR2 SQIVND (reference sequence). The CDR3 loop reads CASSLSSGANVLTF. The CDR3 coding sequence is TGTGCCAGTAGTCTCAGCTCTGGGGCCAACGTCCTGACTTTC.

The chain employs TRBV5-4 and TRBJ2-3, with 8 bases that match TRBD2. The CDR3 is 15 amino acids. The V gene end was trimmed by 4 bases and the J gene end by 2 bases; junction bases not matched to a gene: 6. CDR1 and CDR2 (germline): SGHNT, YYREEE (reference sequence). The CDR3 DNA is TGTGCCAGCAGCCTCAGCGGGGGTACCACAGATACGCAGTATTTT. It translates to CASSLSGGTTDTQYF.

Note on this clone: Other nucleotide sequences in the sample specify the same CDR3. The chain couples TRBV5-1 to TRBJ2-7; D uncertain. From germline, CDR1 is SGHRS and CDR2 YFSETQ. There are 14 residues in the CDR3. V was pared by 0 bases and J by 2 bases, with 9 bases between. The CDR3 DNA follows: TGCGCCAGCAGCTTGGTGGTCAGCCCCTACGAGCAGTACTTC. Amino acid sequence: CASSLVVSPYEQYF.

The chain couples TRBV7-6 to TRBJ1-6; D may be TRBD1 (5 bases). This CDR3 comprises 13 residues. Deletions cut 4 bases from V and 8 bases from J, with 9 bases between. CDR1 and CDR2 (germline): SGHVS, FNYEAQ. The CDR3 here is CASSYQGDSPLHF. The CDR3 bases are TGTGCCAGCAGCTACCAGGGAGATTCACCCCTCCACTTT.

J is TRBJ2-1 and V is TRBV25-1; the match to TRBD1 covers 7 bases. V lost 5 bases, J lost 5 bases, and 6 bases stayed unmatched. Germline V gene lookup returns CDR1 MGHDK and CDR2 SYGVNS. This CDR3 is 14 amino acids long. CDR3 region: CASSTLGQHNEQFF. CDR3 DNA: TGTGCCAGCAGTACTTTGGGACAGCACAATGAGCAGTTCTTC.

The chain uses TRBV19 and TRBJ2-7; 12 bases fit TRBD2. The CDR3 has 20 amino acids. Germline V gives CDR1 LNHDA, CDR2 SQIVND (reference sequence). V trimming: 2 bases; J trimming: 1 base; junction bases outside the gene matches: 15. CDR3 nucleotides: TGTGCCAGTAGTATAAGGGGCACCCCGGGACTAGCGGGCTTATCCTACGAGCAGTACTTC. Translated, it gives CASSIRGTPGLAGLSYEQYF.

V is TRBV28 and J is TRBJ1-4; 7 bases line up with TRBD1. The CDR3 contains 16 residues. Looked up from germline, CDR1 is MDHEN and CDR2 is SYDVKM. Losses at the gene ends were 5 bases for V and 5 bases for J; bases not matched to a gene: 11. The CDR3, as DNA: TGTGCCAGCAGTGAAGCCGACGGGACAGAGAATGAAAAACTGTTTTTT. Protein: CASSEADGTENEKLFF.

This clone was seen a single time. V gene TRBV4-1 combines with J gene TRBJ2-7; possibly TRBD2 for D (6 bases). V was shortened by 8 bases and J by 5 bases, with 16 bases between the two germline ends. Germline CDR1 MGHRA, CDR2 YSYEKL. The CDR3 contains 13 residues. CDR3 region: CASQDPWGDEQYF. Here the CDR3 DNA reads TGCGCCAGCCAGGACCCGTGGGGGGACGAGCAGTACTTC.

J is TRBJ2-2 and V is TRBV5-1; D uncertain. Germline V CDR1 and CDR2: SGHRS, YFSETQ. The CDR3 covers 15 residues. V was clipped by 0 bases and J by 5 bases, with 11 bases between them. CDR3 DNA sequence: TGCGCCAGCAGCTTGGAGGGTGCCCGGACCGGGGAGCTGTTTTTT. As protein: CASSLEGARTGELFF.

Notes on this clone: This CDR3 is also generated by other DNA sequences in the sample. The chain is built from TRBV6-1 and TRBJ1-1; the match to TRBD1 covers 7 bases. Trimming took 6 bases from V and 2 from J; bases not matched to a gene: 6. CDR3 length equals 14 residues. Germline V gene data show CDR1 as MNHNS and CDR2 as SASEGT. CDR3 amino acids: CASSPRGGNTEAFF. The CDR3 region has the DNA TGTGCCAGCAGCCCCAGGGGGGGAAACACTGAAGCTTTCTTT.

In this sample, this clone turned up a few times. The genes are TRBV4-2 and TRBJ1-2; a weak D match, TRBD1 (5 bases). The CDR3 has 14 residues. V was cut by 9 bases and J by 2 bases, with 16 bases left in between. Germline V gene sequence: CDR1 LGHNA, CDR2 YNFKEQ. This CDR3 is CASSTGTENYGYTF. CDR3 nucleotides: TGTGCCAGTTCGACCGGGACGGAGAACTATGGCTACACCTTC.

The chain employs TRBV10-2 and TRBJ2-1; possible D gene TRBD2, 5 bases. Trimming took 6 bases from V and 8 from J, leaving 8 bases between them. The CDR3 is made up of 11 amino acids. Germline V CDR1 and CDR2: WSHSY, SAAADI. The CDR3 loop is CASRGRDEQFF. In DNA form, the CDR3 reads TGCGCCAGCAGAGGGAGAGATGAGCAGTTCTTC.

V is TRBV6-4 and J is TRBJ1-6, with a possible D match to TRBD1 (5 bases). CDR1 is MRHNA, CDR2 SNTAGT, per germline. V shed 5 bases and J shed 6 bases, with 11 bases lying between them. This CDR3 has 14 amino acids. The CDR3 region has the DNA TGTGCCAGCAGTCAAGGGGCCAGTAATTCACCCCTCCACTTT. Protein sequence: CASSQGASNSPLHF.

This clone was recorded a few times. The rearrangement joins TRBV6-1 to TRBJ2-5; D assignment may be TRBD1 or TRBD2 (5 bases each). V was shortened by 2 bases and J by 1 base, with 11 bases between the two germline ends. Germline loops: CDR1 MNHNS, CDR2 SASEGT. CDR3 length equals 15 residues. CDR3: CASSEHGGAQETQYF. The CDR3 bases are TGTGCCAGCAGTGAACATGGGGGTGCCCAAGAGACCCAGTACTTC.

The CDR3: CASSDFSGQGETQYF. The CDR3 coding sequence is TGTGCCAGCAGTGACTTTAGCGGACAAGGGGAGACCCAGTACTTC. The chain joins TRBV25-1 to TRBJ2-5; tentatively, D is TRBD2 (6 bases). Germline CDR1 and CDR2: MGHDK and SYGVNS. V lost 3 bases, J lost 5 bases, and 16 bases lay in between. CDR3 length: 15 amino acids.

This chain uses TRBV15 with TRBJ2-7; no firm D call. CDR1 LNHNV and CDR2 YYDKDF come from the germline V gene (reference sequence). Between the trimmed V and J ends, which lost 0 bases and 2 bases, there was a span of 5 bases. The CDR3 loop spans 13 amino acids. Written as DNA, the CDR3 is TGTGCCACCAGCAGAGATACGGCCTACGAGCAGTACTTC. Translating gives CATSRDTAYEQYF.

This clone is a singleton in its sample. The chain carries TRBV16 and TRBJ1-1, with TRBD1 matching 7 bases. Germline assignment: CDR1 KGHSY and CDR2 FQNENV. V shed 4 bases and J 8 bases; nucleotides not matched to a gene: 13. This CDR3 comprises 15 residues. CDR3 amino acids: CASSLVTGVRGEAFF. Here the CDR3 DNA reads TGTGCCAGCAGCCTCGTCACAGGGGTCCGCGGGGAAGCTTTCTTT.

This chain uses TRBV15 with TRBJ2-2; maybe TRBD2 (5 bases). Germline CDR1 and CDR2: LNHNV and YYDKDF (reference sequence). The CDR3 runs 15 residues. Trimming cost V 0 bases and J 6 bases, with 11 bases left between them. The CDR3 loop reads CATSRDYEGSGELFF. The DNA for the CDR3 is TGTGCCACCAGCAGAGATTACGAGGGTTCCGGGGAGCTGTTTTTT.

This chain uses TRBV4-1 with TRBJ2-7; D unresolved. Deletions cut 2 bases from V and 0 bases from J, with 11 bases between. Germline assignment: CDR1 MGHRA and CDR2 YSYEKL. The CDR3 covers 15 residues. In DNA form, the CDR3 reads TGCGCCAGCAGCCAAAAAGCGAGCCTCTCCTACGAGCAGTACTTC. Translating it yields CASSQKASLSYEQYF.

The V gene is TRBV19, the J gene TRBJ1-4, with D unresolved. Trimming took off 2 bases at V and 7 bases at J, with 8 bases between the two ends. The V gene's germline CDR1 is LNHDA and CDR2 SQIVND (reference sequence). The CDR3 loop spans 13 amino acids. For the CDR3, the DNA is TGTGCCAGTAGTATAACCGGGATTGAAAAACTGTTTTTT. Its translation: CASSITGIEKLFF.

This rearrangement joins TRBV28 to TRBJ1-1, with a possible D match to TRBD1 (5 bases). This CDR3 is built from 15 residues. Germline V gene lookup returns CDR1 MDHEN and CDR2 SYDVKM. V shed 4 bases and J shed 4 bases, with 16 bases lying between them. CDR3 in amino acids: CASSSLGGLGTEAFF. The CDR3, as DNA: TGTGCCAGCAGTTCCCTCGGGGGTCTGGGCACTGAAGCTTTCTTT. Supplemented by reference TRBV28 and TRBJ1-1, the full variable domain reads DVKVTQSSRYLVKRTGEKVFLECVQDMDHENMFWYRQDPGLGLRLIYFSYDVKMKEKGDIPEGYSVSREKKERFSLILESASTNQTSMYLCASSSLGGLGTEAFFGQGTRLTVV.

The rearrangement links TRBV5-4 to TRBJ1-2; D may be TRBD1 (5 bases). V dropped 4 bases and J dropped 3 bases, with 13 bases sitting between them. This CDR3 spans 14 amino acids. Germline assignment: CDR1 SGHNT and CDR2 YYREEE (reference sequence). CDR3 sequence: CASSSPGLDYGYTF. CDR3 bases: TGTGCCAGCAGCAGTCCGGGACTAGACTATGGCTACACCTTC.

The chain recombines TRBV21-1 with TRBJ1-1. TRBV21-1 is a known pseudogene. CDR3 length: 15 amino acids. DNA of the CDR3: TGTGCCAGCAGCAAAGCGCAGGGAGGGGATATTGAAGCTTTCTTT. It is translated as CASSKAQGGDIEAFF.

This clone was picked up many times. This chain joins TRBV29-1 and TRBJ1-1, with TRBD1 matching over 8 bases. CDR3 length: 11 residues. The germline V gene has CDR1 SQVTM and CDR2 ANQGSEA. V lost 4 bases to trimming and J lost 9 bases; unmatched junction nucleotides: 4. CDR3 sequence: CSVAGQGKAFF. CDR3 sequence (DNA): TGCAGCGTTGCCGGACAGGGTAAAGCTTTCTTT.

V gene TRBV11-1 combines with J gene TRBJ2-2; TRBD1 agrees at 7 bases. The CDR3 length is 16 residues. The trim removed 4 bases at V and 0 bases at J, leaving 5 bases unmatched. CDR1 SGHAT and CDR2 FQDESV come from the germline V gene (reference sequence). The CDR3 is CASSSDRVANTGELFF. In DNA form, the CDR3 reads TGTGCCAGCAGCTCTGACAGGGTTGCGAACACCGGGGAGCTGTTTTTT. Using reference TRBV11-1 and TRBJ2-2 for the parts outside the CDR3, the full variable domain is EAEVAQSPRYKITEKSQAVAFWCDPISGHATLYWYRQILGQGPELLVQFQDESVVDDSQLPKDRFSAERLKGVDSTLKIQPAELGDSAMYLCASSSDRVANTGELFFGEGSRLTVL.

This clone was seen ten or more times. The chain is built from TRBV18 and TRBJ2-5; D might be TRBD1 or TRBD2, each matching 5 bases. Trimming took 4 bases from V and 3 from J, leaving 9 bases between them. CDR1 and CDR2 from the germline V gene are KGHSH and LQKENI. The CDR3 length is 13 residues. The CDR3 loop reads CASSRGAEETQYF. CDR3 in DNA: TGTGCCAGCTCACGAGGGGCCGAAGAGACCCAGTACTTC.